The 14 T cell receptor beta chains listed next were all sequenced from one sample in a study of blood T cells in healthy people across ages. It was with a sample-barcoded 5' primer and a J-beta primer mix that a second PCR of roughly 7 to 12 cycles was run. TCRdb ran MiXCR on the 5' RACE reads and lists one entry per CDR3 protein. The sample consists of hundreds of thousands of distinct CDR3 sequences, roughly 25% of them appearing once. These data are also associated with another study on T cells of mothers and their children.

The sequencing sample was made of blood. The receptors were gathered from a boy between 5 and 17 years old in good health.

V and J are TRBV5-1 and TRBJ1-2; 8 nucleotides line up with TRBD1. V shed 4 bases, J shed 3 bases, and the junction held 5 bases outside the gene matches. Germline V gene data show CDR1 as SGHRS and CDR2 as YFSETQ. This CDR3 spans 14 amino acids. The CDR3 region is CASSHRGADYGYTF. For the CDR3, the DNA is TGCGCCAGCAGCCACAGGGGGGCCGACTATGGCTACACCTTC.

The V and J genes are TRBV5-1 and TRBJ2-3; D is undetermined. Trimming stripped 0 bases from V and 10 bases from J, with 12 bases between. This CDR3 has 13 residues. CDR1 and CDR2 from the germline V gene are SGHRS and YFSETQ. The CDR3 loop is CASSLADSGPQYF. The CDR3 coding sequence is TGCGCCAGCAGCTTGGCTGACTCAGGACCGCAGTATTTT. Variable domain in full (rest from reference TRBV5-1 and TRBJ2-3): KAGVTQTPRYLIKTRGQQVTLSCSPISGHRSVSWYQQTPGQGLQFLFEYFSETQRNKGNFPGRFSGRQFSNSRSEMNVSTLELGDSALYLCASSLADSGPQYFGPGTRLTVL.

This sequence joins TRBV7-9 and TRBJ1-5; no firm D call. CDR3 size: 12 residues. Germline V gene lookup returns CDR1 SEHNR and CDR2 FQNEAQ (reference sequence). V was trimmed by 1 base and J by 5 bases, leaving 3 bases between them. CDR3 sequence: CASSLEHQPQHF. CDR3 nucleotides: TGTGCCAGCAGCTTAGAGCATCAGCCCCAGCATTTT.

V is TRBV20-1 and J is TRBJ2-2, with 10 bases aligning to TRBD2. V gave up 2 bases and J gave up 1 base; unmatched junction bases: 1. This CDR3 has 15 amino acids. Germline CDR1 and CDR2: DFQATT and SNEGSKA (reference sequence). As DNA, the CDR3 is TGCAGTGCTAGATCTAGCGGGAGGAACACCGGGGAGCTGTTTTTT. Translating it yields CSARSSGRNTGELFF.

This clonotype was recorded a few times. This chain joins TRBV3-1 and TRBJ2-1, with a possible D match to TRBD2 (7 bases). In germline, CDR1 is LGHDT, CDR2 YNNKEL (reference sequence). There are 16 residues in the CDR3. Trimming shortened V by 0 bases and J by 3 bases, and 12 bases separated the two germline ends. The CDR3 here is CASSQDRGGDYNEQFF. The CDR3, as DNA: TGTGCCAGCAGCCAAGATCGAGGGGGGGACTACAATGAGCAGTTCTTC.

The V call is TRBV13, the J call TRBJ2-2, with D tentatively TRBD1 (6 bases). The CDR3 has 14 residues. V shed 2 bases and J shed 6 bases, with 10 bases lying between them. Per germline, CDR1 PRHDT and CDR2 FYEKMQ (reference sequence). The CDR3 loop is CASSLTGFAGELFF. The CDR3 DNA sequence: TGTGCCAGCAGCTTAACAGGGTTTGCCGGGGAGCTGTTTTTT.

CDR3 sequence: CSVAVGVIGETQYF. CDR3 nucleotide sequence: TGCAGCGTTGCCGTGGGGGTTATAGGAGAGACCCAGTACTTC. The V and J genes are TRBV29-1 and TRBJ2-5; D is perhaps TRBD1 or TRBD2 (5 bases each). V was cut by 4 bases and J by 4 bases, with 16 bases left in between. This CDR3 has 14 amino acids. CDR1 and CDR2 from the germline V gene are SQVTM and ANQGSEA.

This clonotype was recorded many times. The DNA for the CDR3 is TGTGCCAGCGCGGCCGGGACAGGTACCTACAATGAGCAGTTCTTC. Amino acid sequence: CASAAGTGTYNEQFF. V is TRBV14 and J is TRBJ2-1, with 8 nucleotides matching TRBD1. The CDR3 spans 15 residues. Germline CDR1 reads SGHDN; CDR2 reads FVKESK. V lost 8 bases to trimming and J lost 2 bases; unmatched junction nucleotides: 8.

There are a few counts of this clonotype. The rearrangement joins TRBV7-2 to TRBJ2-5; possible D gene TRBD1, 5 bases. Per germline, CDR1 SGHTA and CDR2 FQGNSA. The CDR3 covers 14 residues. The germline V and J ends were trimmed by 1 base and 1 base, with 7 bases remaining between them. CDR3 protein: CASSLDDSQETQYF. The DNA for the CDR3 is TGTGCCAGCAGCTTAGATGACAGCCAAGAGACCCAGTACTTC.

The rearrangement uses TRBV12-3 or TRBV12-4 and TRBJ1-2, with D perhaps TRBD1 (6 bases). Trimming removed 7 bases at V and 4 bases at J, with 19 bases between. The CDR3 runs 15 residues. The DNA for the CDR3 is TGTGCCAGCACCCCTACTCGACAGGACCCCTATGGCTACACCTTC. This translates into CASTPTRQDPYGYTF.

This chain uses TRBV29-1 with TRBJ2-7; D is possibly TRBD2 (6 bases). V lost 6 bases and J 0 bases, leaving 12 bases between the germline ends. Germline values: CDR1 SQVTM, CDR2 ANQGSEA. This CDR3 has 13 residues. DNA for the CDR3: TGCAGCGTGACGGGACTCTACTCCTACGAGCAGTACTTC. It specifies CSVTGLYSYEQYF.

This clonotype was observed a few times. The chain uses TRBV4-2 and TRBJ2-6; D unresolved. Trimming took off 1 base at V and 0 bases at J, with 7 bases between the two ends. CDR3 length equals 16 residues. CDR1 LGHNA and CDR2 YNFKEQ come from the germline V gene. The CDR3 region is CASSQVDGSGANVLTF. The CDR3 DNA is TGTGCCAGCAGCCAAGTTGACGGCTCTGGGGCCAACGTCCTGACTTTC.

V is TRBV24-1 and J is TRBJ2-7, with 10 bases fitting TRBD1. Per germline, CDR1 KGHDR and CDR2 SFDVKD. The trim removed 3 bases at V and 5 bases at J, leaving 6 bases unmatched. The CDR3 runs 15 residues. CDR3 in DNA: TGTGCCACCAGTGATCCTGGACAGGGGGAGAACGAGCAGTACTTC. It translates to CATSDPGQGENEQYF.

The V gene is TRBV20-1, the J gene TRBJ2-7; D not certain. V dropped 6 bases and J dropped 0 bases, with 21 bases sitting between them. In germline, CDR1 is DFQATT, CDR2 SNEGSKA (reference sequence). The CDR3 spans 16 residues. CDR3 residues: CSAILVHGFGSYEQYF. The CDR3 nucleotides read TGCAGTGCCATCCTAGTCCACGGGTTTGGCTCCTACGAGCAGTACTTC.